Following are 3 T cell receptor beta chains from one sample sequenced in a study of patients and donors after allogeneic stem cell transplantation. TCRdb re-called the RT-PCR reads through MiXCR, storing one row per CDR3 protein. The sample holds about a million distinct CDR3 sequences; about 20% are singletons and the top ten take roughly 6%. Sequencing was performed on blood, either unsorted or a sorted T cell fraction (not recorded which). The receptors were sampled from a human donor who was either an allogeneic HSCT recipient or a stem cell or donor lymphocyte infusion donor (not recorded which). It is not recorded whose cells these are; they may come from a transplant donor.

V usage is TRBV20-1 and J usage is TRBJ2-5, with 8 bases that match TRBD2. The J segment lost 5 bases and the V segment lost 5 bases, leaving 13 bases of the junction unmatched. Germline V gene data show CDR1 as DFQATT and CDR2 as SNEGSKA (reference sequence). The CDR3 length is 15 residues. CDR3 region: CSADSGGLVRETQYF. The CDR3, as DNA: TGCAGTGCTGACTCGGGGGGACTAGTCCGGGAGACCCAGTACTTC.

The genes are TRBV9 and TRBJ1-4; perhaps TRBD1 as D (5 bases). V lost 3 bases, J lost 3 bases, and 12 bases lay in between. The CDR3 has 15 residues. Germline V gives CDR1 SGDLS, CDR2 YYNGEE. CDR3 bases: TGTGCCAGCAGCGCCCGGGACCGGCCTAATGAAAAACTGTTTTTT. Residues: CASSARDRPNEKLFF. The full variable domain, completed using reference TRBV9 and TRBJ1-4, is DSGVTQTPKHLITATGQRVTLRCSPRSGDLSVYWYQQSLDQGLQFLIQYYNGEERAKGNILERFSAQQFPDLHSELNLSSLELGDSALYFCASSARDRPNEKLFFGSGTQLSVL.

There are many counts of this clonotype. The V call is TRBV30, the J call TRBJ2-1; unclear D gene. Trimming pared 2 bases from V and 6 bases from J, leaving 5 bases between. The CDR3 totals 11 residues. Germline lookup yields CDR1 GTSNPN and CDR2 SVGIG (reference sequence). The CDR3 region has the DNA TGTGCCTGGAGTCTGGGCAATGAGCAGTTCTTC. Translated, it gives CAWSLGNEQFF.